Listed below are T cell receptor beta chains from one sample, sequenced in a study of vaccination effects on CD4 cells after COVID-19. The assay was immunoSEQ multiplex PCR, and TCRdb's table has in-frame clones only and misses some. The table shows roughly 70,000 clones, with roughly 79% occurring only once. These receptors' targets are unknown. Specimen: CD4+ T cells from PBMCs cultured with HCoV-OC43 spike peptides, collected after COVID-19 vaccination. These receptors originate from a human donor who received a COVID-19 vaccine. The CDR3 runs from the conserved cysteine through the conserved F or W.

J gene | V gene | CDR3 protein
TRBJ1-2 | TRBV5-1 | CASSLEGRYGYTF
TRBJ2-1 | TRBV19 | CASSMRVEEQFF
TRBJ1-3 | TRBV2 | CASSSQGSSSGNTIYF
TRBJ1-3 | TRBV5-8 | CASSLGAMGGNTIYF
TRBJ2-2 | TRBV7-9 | CASSYRDRGLENTGELFF
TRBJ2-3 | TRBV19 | CASRTSSRDTQYF
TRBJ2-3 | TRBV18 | CASSGDSGDTQYF
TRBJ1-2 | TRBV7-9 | CASSLLAEGIGYTF
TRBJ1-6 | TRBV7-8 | CASRTGQVVSPLHF
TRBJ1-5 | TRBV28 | CASSQGGTNQPQHF
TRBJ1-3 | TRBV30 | CAYGGSSGNTIYF
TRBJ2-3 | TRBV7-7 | CASSPGLAGGTDTQYF
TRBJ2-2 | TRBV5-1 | CASSLQAPDGELFF
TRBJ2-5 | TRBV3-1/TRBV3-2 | CASSQLGLRQETQYF
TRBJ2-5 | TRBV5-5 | CASSTGQGLGTQYF
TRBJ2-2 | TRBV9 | CASSRGQANTGELFF
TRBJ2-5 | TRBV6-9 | CASSYERGMETQYF
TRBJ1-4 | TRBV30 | CAWNFGPNEKLFF
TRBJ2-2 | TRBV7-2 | CASSPGLRPGELFF
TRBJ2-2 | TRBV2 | CASSERDTRNTGELFF
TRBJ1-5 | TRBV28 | CASRGSGNQPQHF
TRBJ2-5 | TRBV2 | CASSRGTGGKETQYF
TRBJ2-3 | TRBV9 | CASSLQDTSADTQYF
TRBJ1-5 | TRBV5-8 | CASSLYRGMDQPQHF
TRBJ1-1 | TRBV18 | CASSPPEILNTEAFF
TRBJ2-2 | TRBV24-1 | CATSDFRSGFGELFF
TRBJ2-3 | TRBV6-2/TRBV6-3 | CASSKPGHIPDTQYF
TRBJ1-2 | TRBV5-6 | CASSLGSYYGYTF
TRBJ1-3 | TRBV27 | CASSRTLSGNTIYF
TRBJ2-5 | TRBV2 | CASNPGPGGVETQYF
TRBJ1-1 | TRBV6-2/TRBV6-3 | CASSYWSVNQNTEAFF
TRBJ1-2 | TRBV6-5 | CASSYSATGAYGYTF
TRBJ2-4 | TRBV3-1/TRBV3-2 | CASRGGGASKNIQYF
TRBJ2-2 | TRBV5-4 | CASSLRLEPGELFF
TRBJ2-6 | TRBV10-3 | CAISDRGLKAGANVLTF
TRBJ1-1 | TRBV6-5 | CASRRQNTEAFF
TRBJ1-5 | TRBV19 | CASSFGGPRWPQHF
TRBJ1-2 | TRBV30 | CAWTGTNYGYTF
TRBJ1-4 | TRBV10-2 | CASSVRRGNEKLFF
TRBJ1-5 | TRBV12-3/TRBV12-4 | CASASLSNQPQHF
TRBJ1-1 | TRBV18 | CASSQTGDPNTEAFF
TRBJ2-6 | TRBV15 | CATSIRLAGGAGANVLTF
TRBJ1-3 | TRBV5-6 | CASSLGIGSGNTIYF
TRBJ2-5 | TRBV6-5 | CATHPRLSTETQYF
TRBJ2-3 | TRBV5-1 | CASSFLAGTSTDTQYF
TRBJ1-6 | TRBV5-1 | CASSLVIRGSSYNSPLHF
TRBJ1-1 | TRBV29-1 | CSVPTGISEAFF
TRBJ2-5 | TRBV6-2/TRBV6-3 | CASSYIRVFPQETQYF
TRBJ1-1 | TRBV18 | CASSAAGAGGTEAFF
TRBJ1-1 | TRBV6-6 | CASSSLSGRYTEAFF
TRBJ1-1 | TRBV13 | CASSQGIELPFF
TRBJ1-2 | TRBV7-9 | CASSQRQGDGYTF
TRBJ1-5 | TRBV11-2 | CASSAVPDSNQPQHF
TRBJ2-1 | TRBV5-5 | CASSLGGQGAPSSYNEQFF